This T cell receptor beta chain was recorded in a study of T cells in Graves' hyperthyroidism and ophthalmopathy. Researchers took RNA transcripts and amplified the TCR beta CDR3 regions from them. HTBI primers were used for first-round RT-PCR of the TCR CDR3. One entry per CDR3 protein results from TCRdb running MiXCR on the multiplex PCR reads. The repertoire includes 540,000 or so distinct CDR3 sequences, 15% to 18% of them detected once, and under 8% sits in the top ten. Stable hyperthyroidism: no ophthalmopathy progression over 18 months of follow-up. Patients aged 18 to 65 with hyperthyroidism were newly diagnosed, with duration under 2 months. Uncontrolled infection, other autoimmune disease, pregnancy and lactation each barred patients from inclusion. The table lists this clonotype with many counts. J gave up 10 bases and V 0 bases, and 4 bases lay outside the gene matches. Germline CDR1 DFQATT, CDR2 SNEGSKA (reference sequence). This CDR3 has 14 residues.

This chain links TRBV20-1 with TRBJ2-1, with 12 bases that match TRBD2. The sequenced material came from blood. The receptor comes from a woman aged 25 to 39 with Graves' hyperthyroidism. The CDR3 coding sequence is TGCAGTGCTAGAGACTACGGACTAGCGGGAGAGCAGTTCTTC. Residues: CSARDYGLAGEQFF.